A single sample gave rise to the 29 T cell receptor beta chains below, sequenced in a study of blood T cell repertoires in COVID-19. Profiled with immunoSEQ multiplex PCR; TCRdb holds only in-frame clones, not every one. In the table there are 250,000 to 350,000 clones, around 90% of which are singletons. Sequenced input: PBMCs or T cells enriched from blood (not recorded which). Receptors were obtained from a woman aged 25 to 39 who had recovered from COVID-19.

V gene TRBV6-5 combines with J gene TRBJ1-5, with D possibly matching TRBD1 (6 bases). CDR1 is MNHEY, CDR2 SVGAGI, per germline. The CDR3 totals 14 residues. V lost 5 bases, J lost 3 bases, and 11 bases lay in between. This CDR3 is CASSRTVSNQPQHF. The CDR3 DNA sequence: TGTGCCAGCAGTAGGACAGTATCCAATCAGCCCCAGCATTTT.

The chain links TRBV3-1 (or the pseudogene TRBV3-2) to TRBJ2-7; D not resolved. Germline V gene data show CDR1 as LGHDT and CDR2 as YNNKEL (reference sequence). The CDR3 has 14 residues. The V end lost 4 bases, the J end lost 2 bases, and 12 bases lay between the germline ends. CDR3 in DNA: TGTGCCAGCAGCCCCCGTTCGGGTCCCTACGAGCAGTACTTC. Its protein product is CASSPRSGPYEQYF.

The chain links TRBV12-5 to TRBJ1-1, with no clear D. The germline V gene has CDR1 LGHNT and CDR2 FRNRAP. This CDR3 contains 11 residues. The V end lost 3 bases, the J end lost 4 bases, and 3 bases lay between the germline ends. This CDR3 reads CASGFGTEAFF. The CDR3 DNA reads as TGTGCTAGTGGTTTCGGCACTGAAGCTTTCTTT.

The genes are TRBV4-1 and TRBJ2-2, with TRBD1 matching over 7 bases. Trimming took 0 bases from V and 4 from J; bases not matched to a gene: 2. The length of the CDR3 is 15 residues. Germline CDR1 reads MGHRA; CDR2 reads YSYEKL. The CDR3 reads CASSQDRQGTGELFF. The CDR3 DNA reads TGCGCCAGCAGCCAAGACCGACAGGGCACCGGGGAGCTGTTTTTT.

This clone came up a few times. This chain links TRBV7-9 with TRBJ1-1; D is undetermined. The CDR3 covers 15 residues. The V end was cut by 2 bases, the J end by 0 bases, with 10 bases between. The germline V gene encodes CDR1 SEHNR and CDR2 FQNEAQ (reference sequence). Here the CDR3 reads CASSLWAGLNTEAFF. DNA of the CDR3: TGTGCCAGCAGCTTATGGGCCGGCTTGAACACTGAAGCTTTCTTT. The full variable domain, its missing parts supplied by reference TRBV7-9 and TRBJ1-1, is DTGVSQNPRHKITKRGQNVTFRCDPISEHNRLYWYRQTLGQGPEFLTYFQNEAQLEKSRLLSDRFSAERPKGSFSTLEIQRTEQGDSAMYLCASSLWAGLNTEAFFGQGTRLTVV.

V usage is TRBV30 and J usage is TRBJ1-3, with TRBD1 as a possible D gene (6 bases). Looked up from germline, CDR1 is GTSNPN and CDR2 is SVGIG (reference sequence). The CDR3 covers 13 residues. With 2 bases removed from V and 7 bases from J, the gap between germline ends came to 12 bases. The CDR3 reads CAWSPDSWNTIYF. The DNA of the CDR3 is TGTGCCTGGAGTCCGGACAGTTGGAACACCATATATTTT. Using reference TRBV30 and TRBJ1-3 for the parts outside the CDR3, the full variable domain is SQTIHQWPATLVQPVGSPLSLECTVEGTSNPNLYWYRQAAGRGLQLLFYSVGIGQISSEVPQNLSASRPQDRQFILSSKKLLLSDSGFYLCAWSPDSWNTIYFGEGSWLTVV.

The chain is built from TRBV27 and TRBJ1-1, with 8 positions matching TRBD1. Losses at the gene ends were 4 bases for V and 4 bases for J; bases not matched to a gene: 5. This CDR3 comprises 14 residues. CDR1 and CDR2 (germline): MNHEY, SMNVEV (reference sequence). CDR3 in amino acids: CASSSLTGGTEAFF. CDR3 in DNA: TGTGCCAGCAGTTCCCTCACAGGGGGCACTGAAGCTTTCTTT.

This clone was detected only once. The rearrangement uses TRBV7-6 and TRBJ2-3; perhaps TRBD1 as D (7 bases). Trimming cost V 5 bases and J 0 bases, with 21 bases left between them. CDR1 is SGHVS and CDR2 is FNYEAQ in the germline V gene. The CDR3 is made up of 18 amino acids. CDR3 amino acids: CASSPQGEVVGSTDTQYF. The CDR3 coding sequence is TGTGCCAGCAGCCCGCAGGGGGAGGTAGTTGGGAGCACAGATACGCAGTATTTT.

V usage is TRBV2 and J usage is TRBJ2-7; a possible D gene is TRBD1 (6 bases). Germline CDR1 SNHLY, CDR2 FYNNEI. This CDR3 spans 13 amino acids. V lost 6 bases to trimming and J lost 5 bases, with 14 bases between them. The DNA for the CDR3 is TGTGCCAGCAGCACCGGGACAAGCAACGAGCAGTACTTC. It specifies CASSTGTSNEQYF.

The chain carries TRBV11-2 and TRBJ1-2; 9 bases fit TRBD1. From germline, CDR1 is SGHAT and CDR2 FQNNGV. Unmatched junction bases numbered 12, after V lost 5 bases and J lost 8 bases. This CDR3 spans 15 amino acids. The CDR3 nucleotides are TGTGCCAGCAGCCAATTACAGGGGGCGCCGCAAGGCTACACCTTC. Translated: CASSQLQGAPQGYTF.

The V gene is TRBV7-2, the J gene TRBJ1-5; a weak D match, TRBD1 (6 bases). CDR3 length: 13 amino acids. The V end lost 7 bases, the J end lost 5 bases, and 12 bases lay between the germline ends. Per germline, CDR1 SGHTA and CDR2 FQGNSA. CDR3 sequence: CASTPDRYQPQHF. The CDR3, as DNA: TGTGCCAGCACCCCGGACAGATATCAGCCCCAGCATTTT.

This chain uses TRBV28 with TRBJ1-2; D is undetermined. Between the trimmed V and J ends, which lost 5 bases and 4 bases, there was a span of 11 bases. From germline, CDR1 is MDHEN and CDR2 SYDVKM. CDR3 length equals 13 residues. CDR3 DNA sequence: TGTGCCAGCAGTAGGGAGAGCCTCTATGGCTACACCTTC. This sequence encodes CASSRESLYGYTF.

The chain has TRBV6-5 and TRBJ1-2; possibly TRBD1 for D (5 bases). This CDR3 is 14 amino acids long. Trimming stripped 4 bases from V and 4 bases from J, with 13 bases between. Germline assignment: CDR1 MNHEY and CDR2 SVGAGI. For the CDR3, the DNA is TGTGCCAGCAGTTCCCAGGGTCCTCGCTATGGCTACACCTTC. Its protein product is CASSSQGPRYGYTF.

This clone has only a few counts. This rearrangement joins TRBV5-4 to TRBJ2-1; 13 positions match TRBD2. The V gene's germline CDR1 is SGHNT and CDR2 YYREEE (reference sequence). This CDR3 has 16 amino acids. V lost 4 bases and J lost 9; bases outside the gene matches: 10. The CDR3 loop is CASSPGTSGVLGEQFF. The CDR3 DNA reads TGTGCCAGCAGCCCCGGGACTAGCGGGGTACTTGGTGAGCAGTTCTTC.

The gene calls are TRBV6-5 and TRBJ1-3; maybe TRBD1 (6 bases). V was pared by 8 bases and J by 2 bases, with 10 bases between. CDR3 length equals 13 residues. The germline V gene has CDR1 MNHEY and CDR2 SVGAGI. This chain's CDR3 is CASEQGAGNTIYF. The DNA for the CDR3 is TGTGCCAGCGAACAGGGCGCTGGAAACACCATATATTTT.

Concerning this clone: Other nucleotide sequences in the sample specify the same CDR3. The chain employs TRBV18 and TRBJ1-2; TRBD1 is a possible D gene (6 bases). This CDR3 comprises 13 residues. Germline V gene lookup returns CDR1 KGHSH and CDR2 LQKENI. The ends were cut back, 3 bases at V and 2 bases at J, with 7 bases in the middle. CDR3 nucleotide sequence: TGTGCCAGCTCACCCCAGGGGAACTATGGCTACACCTTC. Its translation: CASSPQGNYGYTF.

This chain joins TRBV5-1 and TRBJ1-4; 7 nucleotides line up with TRBD1. From germline, CDR1 is SGHRS and CDR2 YFSETQ. V trimming: 3 bases; J trimming: 8 bases; junction bases outside the gene matches: 4. This CDR3 region has 13 residues. CDR3 sequence: CASSSGQVEKLFF. In nucleotides, the CDR3 is TGCGCCAGCAGCTCAGGACAGGTGGAAAAACTGTTTTTT. The full variable domain, its missing parts supplied by reference TRBV5-1 and TRBJ1-4, is KAGVTQTPRYLIKTRGQQVTLSCSPISGHRSVSWYQQTPGQGLQFLFEYFSETQRNKGNFPGRFSGRQFSNSRSEMNVSTLELGDSALYLCASSSGQVEKLFFGSGTQLSVL.

The chain has TRBV29-1 and TRBJ2-7, with no clear D. CDR3 length: 15 residues. Germline CDR1 reads SQVTM; CDR2 reads ANQGSEA. Trimming left V 0 bases short and J 0 bases short, with 12 bases between. The CDR3 coding sequence is TGCAGCGTTGAAGATTGGTCTGGCAACTCCTACGAGCAGTACTTC. Amino acid sequence: CSVEDWSGNSYEQYF.

This clone was counted only a few times. The V gene is TRBV7-9, the J gene TRBJ2-1, with TRBD2 identical over 11 bases. CDR1 SEHNR and CDR2 FQNEAQ come from the germline V gene (reference sequence). Trimming at V came to 2 bases and at J to 6 bases, leaving 0 bases not matched to a gene. This CDR3 has 14 residues. The CDR3 nucleotides read TGTGCCAGCAGCTTACTAGCGGGGGGCAATGAGCAGTTCTTC. It specifies CASSLLAGGNEQFF.

The V and J genes are TRBV7-9 and TRBJ2-5; TRBD2 agrees at 12 bases. CDR3 size: 17 residues. CDR1 and CDR2 from the germline V gene are SEHNR and FQNEAQ (reference sequence). The trim removed 2 bases at V and 2 bases at J, leaving 6 bases unmatched. The CDR3 bases are TGTGCCAGCAGCTTACCGAGGACTAGCGGGGAGCAAGAGACCCAGTACTTC. Its translation: CASSLPRTSGEQETQYF.

The genes are TRBV6-5 and TRBJ1-1; 9 nucleotides align to TRBD1. This CDR3 has 14 amino acids. The germline V gene has CDR1 MNHEY and CDR2 SVGAGI. J was trimmed by 2 bases and V by 7 bases; bases with no gene match: 5. The CDR3 sequence is CASTTGGSNTEAFF. CDR3 coding DNA: TGTGCCAGCACAACAGGGGGCTCAAACACTGAAGCTTTCTTT.

The chain employs TRBV2 and TRBJ2-1; 8 positions agree with TRBD1. CDR3 length: 15 residues. Per germline, CDR1 SNHLY and CDR2 FYNNEI. V dropped 6 bases and J dropped 4; count of bases not matched to a gene: 8. CDR3 region: CASRFQGARYNEQFF. The DNA of the CDR3 is TGTGCCAGCAGGTTTCAGGGGGCAAGGTACAATGAGCAGTTCTTC.

CDR3: CASGGAAVRYEQYF. The CDR3 DNA is TGTGCCAGCGGGGGGGCGGCAGTCCGCTACGAGCAGTACTTC. This chain connects TRBV6-5 to TRBJ2-7; TRBD2 is a possible D gene (7 bases). The V end was cut by 8 bases, the J end by 3 bases, with 17 bases between. The CDR3 spans 14 residues. Germline V CDR1 and CDR2: MNHEY, SVGAGI.

The genes are TRBV15 and TRBJ1-1; D unresolved. The CDR3 covers 16 residues. Germline CDR1 reads LNHNV; CDR2 reads YYDKDF (reference sequence). V lost 0 bases to trimming and J lost 0 bases, with 11 bases between them. The CDR3 loop reads CATSREGGVMNTEAFF. The CDR3 bases are TGTGCCACCAGCAGAGAAGGAGGCGTTATGAACACTGAAGCTTTCTTT.

The chain employs TRBV6-5 and TRBJ2-1, with 8 bases that match TRBD1. From germline, CDR1 is MNHEY and CDR2 SVGAGI. This CDR3 spans 14 amino acids. The trim removed 6 bases at V and 4 bases at J, leaving 5 bases unmatched. The chain's CDR3 is CASSRQGQYNEQFF. Written as DNA, the CDR3 is TGTGCCAGCAGCCGACAGGGGCAGTACAATGAGCAGTTCTTC.

The chain has TRBV7-9 and TRBJ1-3; D is undetermined. The CDR3 sequence is 15 residues long. The V end lost 7 bases, the J end lost 5 bases, and 18 bases lay between the germline ends. Looked up from germline, CDR1 is SEHNR and CDR2 is FQNEAQ (reference sequence). The CDR3 is CASTVNGGKRNTIYF. CDR3 nucleotide sequence: TGTGCCAGCACCGTCAACGGAGGTAAAAGAAACACCATATATTTT.

The J gene is TRBJ1-2, the V gene TRBV29-1, with a tentative D call TRBD1 (5 bases). The germline V and J ends were trimmed by 4 bases and 6 bases, with 12 bases remaining between them. The germline V gene encodes CDR1 SQVTM and CDR2 ANQGSEA. This CDR3 has 12 amino acids. The CDR3 protein is CSVAGRSDGYTF. CDR3 DNA: TGCAGCGTTGCAGGGCGGTCCGATGGCTACACCTTC.

This clone was found a few times. Here the CDR3 reads CASSPAWGMDRGDLYGYTF. The DNA of the CDR3 is TGTGCCAGCAGCCCGGCCTGGGGAATGGACAGGGGGGATCTCTATGGCTACACCTTC. V gene TRBV5-6 combines with J gene TRBJ1-2, with 10 bases fitting TRBD1. The CDR3 has 19 residues. Germline V lookup: CDR1 SGHDT, CDR2 YYEEEE. V was clipped by 4 bases and J by 4 bases; unmatched bases: 19.

The V gene is TRBV6-6, the J gene TRBJ1-2, with D unresolved. In germline, CDR1 is MNHNY, CDR2 SVGAGI (reference sequence). V was cut by 2 bases and J by 2 bases, with 6 bases left in between. The CDR3 runs 13 residues. The CDR3 loop reads CASSYVENYGYTF. As DNA, the CDR3 is TGTGCCAGCAGTTACGTAGAAAACTATGGCTACACCTTC.